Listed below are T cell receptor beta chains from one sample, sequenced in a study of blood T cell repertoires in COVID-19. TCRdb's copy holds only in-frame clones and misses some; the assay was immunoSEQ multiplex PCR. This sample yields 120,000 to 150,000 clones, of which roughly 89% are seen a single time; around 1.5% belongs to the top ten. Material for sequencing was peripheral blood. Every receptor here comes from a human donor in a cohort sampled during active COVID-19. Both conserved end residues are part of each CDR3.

CDR3: CASSFRAGATDTQYF
J: TRBJ2-3
V: TRBV27

CDR3: CASSVGRGALGEQYF
J: TRBJ2-7
V: TRBV9

CDR3: CSVDGQYNGYTF
J: TRBJ1-2
V: TRBV29-1

CDR3: CSVDTQGADTQYF
J: TRBJ2-3
V: TRBV29-1

CDR3: CASSSNGQGAEEQYF
J: TRBJ2-7
V: TRBV7-3

CDR3: CASSDSTGGNSPLHF
J: TRBJ1-6
V: TRBV6-4

CDR3: CASSPRRGGDYGYTF
J: TRBJ1-2
V: TRBV13

CDR3: CASTVTGGLREQFF
J: TRBJ2-1
V: TRBV7-2

CDR3: CASSLTTGGFSLHF
J: TRBJ1-6
V: TRBV14

CDR3: CASSYWAANQPQHF
J: TRBJ1-5
V: TRBV6-6

CDR3: CASSLTGGGALEQFF
J: TRBJ2-1
V: TRBV11-2

CDR3: CASSLLPGSGNSYEQYF
J: TRBJ2-7
V: TRBV5-1

CDR3: CASSDRGRQFF
J: TRBJ2-1
V: TRBV10-2

CDR3: CASSLVRGSNQPQHF
J: TRBJ1-5
V: TRBV5-8

CDR3: CASSLSGGTGELFF
J: TRBJ2-2
V: TRBV5-1

CDR3: CASSLDVVADTEAFF
J: TRBJ1-1
V: TRBV5-1

CDR3: CSASALVRSNYGYTF
J: TRBJ1-2
V: TRBV20-1

CDR3: CASSLAGYGYNYGYTF
J: TRBJ1-2
V: TRBV11-2

CDR3: CASSLLGTGELFF
J: TRBJ2-2
V: TRBV7-2

CDR3: CASSSRTSGGAREQYF
J: TRBJ2-7
V: TRBV19

CDR3: CASSQGYNEQFF
J: TRBJ2-1
V: TRBV6-5

CDR3: CASSKPWDRGLETQYF
J: TRBJ2-5
V: TRBV21-1

CDR3: CASSAGDTNYGYTF
J: TRBJ1-2
V: TRBV9

CDR3: CASSRAGEETEAFF
J: TRBJ1-1
V: TRBV7-9

CDR3: CASSLDRTGYNEQFF
J: TRBJ2-1
V: TRBV7-2

CDR3: CASSVGWAWNTEAFF
J: TRBJ1-1
V: TRBV9

CDR3: CASSQERTGFTGYTF
J: TRBJ1-2
V: TRBV4-1

CDR3: CASSLDSGETDTQYF
J: TRBJ2-3
V: TRBV7-9